This T cell receptor (beta chain) appears in the sequencing data of a study of blood T cell repertoires in COVID-19. Study as a whole: Spain, Italy and the United States supplied samples that represented acute and convalescent COVID-19. The cDNA or gDNA used as material had been derived from T cells, B-cell-depleted T cells, or PBMCs.

Under the authors' procedure: Counts of nucleated cells, estimated from reference gene primer amplification, were obtained. The repertoire was sequenced with immunoSEQ multiplex PCR; TCRdb's copy has only in-frame clones and lacks some. For V, J and clone size, that table is used; D and trimming come from the DNA. The table records approximately 220,000 clones, about nine tenths of them present only once. This clone was counted a few times. The CDR3 consists of 14 residues. The V and J ends lost 5 bases and 7 bases respectively, with 14 bases between them. Germline CDR1 is SGHVS and CDR2 is FNYEAQ. Sequenced sample: peripheral blood. The gene calls are TRBV7-6 and TRBJ2-2, with a weak D call TRBD1 (6 bases). The origin of this receptor is a woman aged 50 to 65 with acute or convalescent COVID-19. CDR3 amino acids: CASSDRLSDGELFF. Here the CDR3 DNA reads TGTGCCAGCAGCGACAGGTTATCGGACGGGGAGCTGTTTTTT.